The 4 T cell receptor beta chains reported below all come from one sample, sequenced in a study of beta chain features in type 1 diabetes. The isolated RNA, all of it, was reverse transcribed, so expressed TCRB transcripts were what got sequenced. The protocol was immunoSEQ multiplex PCR, while the TCRdb copy is restricted to in-frame clones and leaves out a portion. The sample has 100,000 to 150,000 clones, 15% to 20% seen once. Their antigens are not known. Overall study results and limits: Type 1 diabetes patients showed a moderate but significant shortening of TCRB CDR3s in all four CD4+ subsets.

Input material: central memory CD4+ T cells from blood. The receptor source for this set is a man younger than 35 with type 1 diabetes.

The chain links TRBV19 to TRBJ2-1; 11 bases fit TRBD2. Germline CDR1 is LNHDA and CDR2 is SQIVND (reference sequence). The J segment lost 0 bases and the V segment lost 7 bases, leaving 8 bases of the junction unmatched. The CDR3 has 17 residues. CDR3 sequence (DNA): TGTGCCAGTAAAATTAGCGGGAGGGTAAGCTCCTACAATGAGCAGTTCTTC. This gives the protein CASKISGRVSSYNEQFF.

This clone came up a few times. The V call is TRBV27, the J call TRBJ2-7; D is uncertain. V gave up 3 bases and J gave up 0 bases, with 12 bases separating them. CDR1 MNHEY and CDR2 SMNVEV come from the germline V gene (reference sequence). The CDR3 spans 15 residues. The CDR3 spells CASSFSPGNSYEQYF. As DNA, the CDR3 is TGTGCCAGCAGTTTTTCGCCAGGAAACTCCTACGAGCAGTACTTC.

This clone was picked up a small number of times. This chain joins TRBV7-4 and TRBJ2-7; D unclear. The CDR3 length is 14 residues. Trimming took 1 base from V and 3 from J, leaving 10 bases between them. Germline V gene lookup returns CDR1 SGHVT and CDR2 SQSDAQ. The CDR3 spells CASSLGERSYEQYF. The CDR3 region has the DNA TGTGCCAGCAGCTTAGGGGAAAGAAGCTACGAGCAGTACTTC.

The chain uses TRBV27 and TRBJ2-1; possibly TRBD2 for D (5 bases). V was trimmed by 5 bases and J by 4 bases, leaving 15 bases between them. The germline V gene has CDR1 MNHEY and CDR2 SMNVEV (reference sequence). The CDR3 spans 15 residues. For the CDR3, the DNA is TGTGCCAGCAGTCCAAAGGACTGGGCTTACAATGAGCAGTTCTTC. Translating gives CASSPKDWAYNEQFF.